This TCR beta chain was observed in a study of shared clonotypes between healthy human individuals. Germline trimming cut 3 bases from V and 6 bases from J; bases unmatched to any gene: 7. The CDR3 totals 15 residues. CDR1 and CDR2 from the germline V gene are SGDLS and YYNGEE. Generated by immunoSEQ multiplex PCR, the TCRdb table keeps only in-frame clones and is missing some. The sample yields 2 million to 2.5 million clones, about 90% seen once. The origin of this receptor is a man in his late teens or twenties in good health. Some clones in this sample may be carry-over from other donors' samples. This chain uses TRBV9 with TRBJ2-1; 9 positions match TRBD2. Sequencing was performed on naive CD4+ T cells from PBMCs. Subset denoted: CD45RA+ positively selected. CDR3 sequence reads: CASSEYAGGPNEQFF. In DNA, the CDR3 is TGTGCCAGCAGCGAATATGCGGGAGGGCCCAATGAGCAGTTCTTC.